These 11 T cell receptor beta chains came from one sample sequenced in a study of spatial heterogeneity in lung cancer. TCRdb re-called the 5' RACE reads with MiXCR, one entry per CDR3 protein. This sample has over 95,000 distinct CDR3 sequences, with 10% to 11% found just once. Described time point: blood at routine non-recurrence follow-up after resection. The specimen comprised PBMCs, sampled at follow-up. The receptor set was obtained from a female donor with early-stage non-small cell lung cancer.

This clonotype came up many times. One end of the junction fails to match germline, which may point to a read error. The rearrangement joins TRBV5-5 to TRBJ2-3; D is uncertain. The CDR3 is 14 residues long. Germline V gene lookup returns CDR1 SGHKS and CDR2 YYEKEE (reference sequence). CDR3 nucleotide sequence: TGTGCCAGCAGCTTCCTTTTCCGCACGGATACGCAGTATTTT. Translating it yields CASSFLFRTDTQYF. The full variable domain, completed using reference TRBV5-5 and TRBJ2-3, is DAGVTQSPTHLIKTRGQQVTLRCSPISGHKSVSWYQQVLGQGPQFIFQYYEKEERGRGNFPDRFSARQFPNYSSELNVNALLLGDSALYLCASSFLFRTDTQYFGPGTRLTVL.

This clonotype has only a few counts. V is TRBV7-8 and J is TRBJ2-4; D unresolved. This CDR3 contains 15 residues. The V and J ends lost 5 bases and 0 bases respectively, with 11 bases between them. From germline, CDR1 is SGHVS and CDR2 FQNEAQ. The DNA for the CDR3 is TGTGCCAGCAGCCATCAGAGGCTAGCCAAAAACATTCAGTACTTC. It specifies CASSHQRLAKNIQYF.

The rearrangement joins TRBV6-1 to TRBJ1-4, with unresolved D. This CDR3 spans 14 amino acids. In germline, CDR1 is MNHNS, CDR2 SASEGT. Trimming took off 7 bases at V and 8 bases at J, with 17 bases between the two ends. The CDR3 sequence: CASNGRAGYEKLFF. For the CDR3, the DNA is TGTGCCAGCAACGGCCGGGCCGGATACGAAAAACTGTTTTTT.

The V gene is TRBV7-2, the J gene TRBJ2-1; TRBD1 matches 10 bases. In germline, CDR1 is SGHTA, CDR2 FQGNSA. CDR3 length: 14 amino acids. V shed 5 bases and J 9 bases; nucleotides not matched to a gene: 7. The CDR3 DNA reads TGTGCCAGCAGCGCCGGACAGGGGGGAGGTGAGCAGTTCTTC. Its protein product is CASSAGQGGGEQFF.

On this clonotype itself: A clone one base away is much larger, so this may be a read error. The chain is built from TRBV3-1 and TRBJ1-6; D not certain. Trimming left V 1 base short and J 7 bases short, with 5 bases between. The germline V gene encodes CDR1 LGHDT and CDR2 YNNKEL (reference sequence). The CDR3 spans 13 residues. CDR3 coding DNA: TGTGCCAGCAGCCAAGCCCGAAATTCACCCCTCCACTTT. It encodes CASSQARNSPLHF.

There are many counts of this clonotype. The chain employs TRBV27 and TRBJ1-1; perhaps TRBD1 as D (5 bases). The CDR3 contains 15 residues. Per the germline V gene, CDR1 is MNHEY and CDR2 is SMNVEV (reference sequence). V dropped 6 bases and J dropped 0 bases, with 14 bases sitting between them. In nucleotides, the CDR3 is TGTGCCAGCAGAAACAGGCCCGACATGAACACTGAAGCTTTCTTT. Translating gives CASRNRPDMNTEAFF.

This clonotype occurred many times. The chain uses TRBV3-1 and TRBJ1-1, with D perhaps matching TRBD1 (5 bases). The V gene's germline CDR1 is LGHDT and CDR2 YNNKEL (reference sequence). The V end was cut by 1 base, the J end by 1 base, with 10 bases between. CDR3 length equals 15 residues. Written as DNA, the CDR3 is TGTGCCAGCAGCCAAGTCGGGGGGAAGAACACTGAAGCTTTCTTT. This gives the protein CASSQVGGKNTEAFF.

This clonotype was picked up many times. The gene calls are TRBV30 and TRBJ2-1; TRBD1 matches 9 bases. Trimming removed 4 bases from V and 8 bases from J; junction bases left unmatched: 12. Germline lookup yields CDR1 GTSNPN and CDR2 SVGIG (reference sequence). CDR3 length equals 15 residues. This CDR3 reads CAWIPGTGYSYEQFF. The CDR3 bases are TGTGCCTGGATCCCCGGGACAGGGTATAGTTATGAGCAGTTCTTC.

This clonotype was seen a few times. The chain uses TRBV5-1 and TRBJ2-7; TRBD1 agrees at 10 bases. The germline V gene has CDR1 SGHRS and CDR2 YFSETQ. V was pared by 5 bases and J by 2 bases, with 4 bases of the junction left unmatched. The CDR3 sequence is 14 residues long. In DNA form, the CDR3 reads TGCGCCAGCAGATTAGGACAGGGGGCCTACGAGCAGTACTTC. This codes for CASRLGQGAYEQYF. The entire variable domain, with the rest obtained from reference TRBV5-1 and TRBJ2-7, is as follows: KAGVTQTPRYLIKTRGQQVTLSCSPISGHRSVSWYQQTPGQGLQFLFEYFSETQRNKGNFPGRFSGRQFSNSRSEMNVSTLELGDSALYLCASRLGQGAYEQYFGPGTRLTVT.

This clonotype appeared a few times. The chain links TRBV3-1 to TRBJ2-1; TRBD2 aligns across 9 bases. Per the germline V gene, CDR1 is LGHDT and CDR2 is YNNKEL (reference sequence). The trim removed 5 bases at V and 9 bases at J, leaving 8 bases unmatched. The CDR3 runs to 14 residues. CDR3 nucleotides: TGTGCCAGCAGCGCGGGACTAGCCTCGGGTGAGCAGTTCTTC. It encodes CASSAGLASGEQFF.

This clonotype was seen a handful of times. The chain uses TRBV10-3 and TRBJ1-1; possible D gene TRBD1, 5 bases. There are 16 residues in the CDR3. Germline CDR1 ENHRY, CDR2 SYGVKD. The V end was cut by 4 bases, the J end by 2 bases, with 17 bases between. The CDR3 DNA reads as TGTGCCATCAGTGCGTCGACGACAGCGGGAAACACTGAAGCTTTCTTT. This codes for CAISASTTAGNTEAFF.